A single TCR beta chain is shown here with its context. The sample is drawn from a study of blood T cell repertoires in COVID-19. Looking at the study overall: COVID-19 samples from acute and convalescent phases originated in the United States, Italy and Spain. PBMCs, B-cell-depleted T cells, or T cells provided the cDNA or gDNA that made up the material.

The Seattle patients joined while their infection was active and were tracked longitudinally afterward. Per the original methods: Amplification with reference gene primers provided the estimates of nucleated cell counts. TCRdb's table, derived via immunoSEQ multiplex PCR, lists solely in-frame clones and lacks some. That table furnishes V, J and clone size, whereas the DNA furnished D and trimming. The sample lists 300,000 to 350,000 clones, around 89% occurring once. The CDR3 length is 14 residues. Looked up from germline, CDR1 is MDHEN and CDR2 is SYDVKM. V was clipped by 6 bases and J by 12 bases; unmatched bases: 13.

Source material: peripheral blood. This receptor was taken from a woman between 40 and 55 years old with COVID-19, enrolled during active disease. The chain combines TRBV28 with TRBJ2-1; 8 bases line up with TRBD1. The CDR3 nucleotides are TGTGCCAGCAGCGGATGGGATTGGACAGGGCGGCAGTTCTTC. Encoded protein: CASSGWDWTGRQFF.